This TCR beta chain was sequenced during a study of metastatic and nonmetastatic thyroid tumors (dated by TCRdb to 2018 to 2020). About the study as a whole: Repertoires from peripheral blood and from tumor or nodule tissue samples of malignant and benign thyroid patients were compared. The study at large found these results: TCR beta diversity was reported as significantly higher in malignant tumors than in benign nodules, in both blood and tumor samples.

This clone appeared many times. Its target antigen remains unknown. No base-level quality is on record; no much larger clone is a single base apart. CDR1 and CDR2 are read off the germline V gene as MNHEY and SVGEGT. The CDR3 runs 16 amino acids, cysteine and phenylalanine included. Left in the record is the CDR3 DNA by itself, 48 bases read in frame from the first base. V drops 5 bases and J drops 2 bases, leaving 16 bases in between. None of the patients had been given any treatment before thyroid surgery. Patient clinical samples collected from 2012 to 2018 were retrospectively analysed using T-cell receptor beta sequencing. Libraries were constructed by PCR. Sequencing used an Illumina HiSeq 4000. The TCR beta-chain CDR3 region of each patient was profiled by high-throughput sequencing. Under the source paper's analysis protocol: CDR3 differences across clinicopathological groups were used to build a classifier for discriminating distant-metastatic papillary thyroid cancer patients. The Shannon index was used to measure repertoire diversity, and the Morisita-Horn index was used to measure how similar tumor and blood repertoires were. TCRdb reprocessing: public reads trimmed at Q25 with fastp, clones called with MiXCR, in-frame beta chains kept. The V and J calls here are based on TCRdb, not the publication. Recorded for this sample are fewer than 40,000 clones; 17% of them occurred a single time. Roughly 6.2% of the sample is in the top ten clones.

Material: blood. Recombination linked TRBV6-2 or TRBV6-3 to TRBJ1-5, and possibly TRBD1, on 5 matching bases. The TCR sequence derives from a male donor with papillary thyroid cancer or a benign thyroid nodule (not recorded which). Some clones in this sample may be carry-over from other donors' samples. The CDR3 protein is CASSTRMTAGNQPQHF. In nucleotides, the sequence is TGTGCCAGCAGTACCCGCATGACAGCAGGCAATCAGCCCCAGCATTTT.